Presented here are 24 T cell receptor beta chains from one specimen sequenced in a study of response to subunit inactivated influenza vaccine. TCRdb analysed the RT-PCR reads with MiXCR anew, one entry per CDR3 protein. The data show roughly 760,000 distinct CDR3 sequences, about 20% seen once. Here the sequenced sample was PBMCs from blood, taken 4 to 6 days after vaccination. All receptors derive from a man aged 45 to 65 who received an inactivated influenza vaccine.

The chain couples TRBV12-3 or TRBV12-4 to TRBJ1-4; 10 nucleotides align to TRBD1. This CDR3 has 15 amino acids. The V gene end was trimmed by 0 bases and the J gene end by 7 bases; junction bases not matched to a gene: 2. In DNA, the CDR3 is TGTGCCAGCAGTTTAGCGACAGGGGGCCCTGAAAAACTGTTTTTT. It yields the protein CASSLATGGPEKLFF.

J is TRBJ2-6 and V is TRBV11-2; tentative D call: TRBD2 (5 bases). Trimming removed 2 bases at V and 1 base at J, with 6 bases between. The CDR3 runs to 15 residues. Germline CDR1 SGHAT, CDR2 FQNNGV. The CDR3 region is CASSLWRSGANVLTF. CDR3 DNA: TGTGCCAGCAGCTTATGGAGGTCTGGGGCCAACGTCCTGACTTTC.

This clonotype appeared a few times. This chain uses TRBV4-3 with TRBJ2-2, with 8 bases that match TRBD1. The CDR3 is 16 amino acids. V was pared by 4 bases and J by 7 bases, with 11 bases of the junction left unmatched. The germline V gene has CDR1 LGHNA and CDR2 YSLEER. CDR3 bases: TGCGCCAGCAGCCCGGACAGGGCTTCATGGGACGGGGAGCTGTTTTTT. This codes for CASSPDRASWDGELFF.

V is TRBV5-8 and J is TRBJ2-2, with 7 nucleotides matching TRBD1. Trimming removed 4 bases from V and 7 bases from J; junction bases left unmatched: 7. The CDR3 is made up of 14 amino acids. The germline gives CDR1 SGHTS, CDR2 YDEGEE. CDR3 loop: CASSRSTGIGELFF. In DNA form, the CDR3 reads TGTGCCAGCAGCAGATCGACAGGGATCGGGGAGCTGTTTTTT.

To note about this clonotype: Germline is not matched at one junction end, which may reflect a read error. The chain employs TRBV7-9 and TRBJ2-6, with D unclear. The length of the CDR3 is 10 residues. Germline V CDR1 and CDR2: SEHNR, FQNEAQ (reference sequence). CDR3 DNA: TGTGCCAGCGAGGTTAACGGTTTGGCTTTC. Amino acids: CASEVNGLAF.

This clonotype was seen more than once but under ten times. The chain carries TRBV7-9 and TRBJ2-1; D is possibly TRBD2 (6 bases). Trimming removed 10 bases at V and 6 bases at J, with 16 bases between. Germline lookup yields CDR1 SEHNR and CDR2 FQNEAQ (reference sequence). The CDR3 sequence is 13 residues long. CDR3 sequence: CATQPGTGNEQFF. DNA of the CDR3: TGTGCCACCCAGCCGGGGACTGGCAATGAGCAGTTCTTC.

This clonotype has just a few counts. This chain links TRBV18 with TRBJ2-1, with 8 bases identical to TRBD1. V dropped 3 bases and J dropped 5; count of bases not matched to a gene: 3. CDR3 length equals 14 residues. From germline, CDR1 is KGHSH and CDR2 LQKENI. CDR3 region: CASSPLQGDNEQFF. Written as DNA, the CDR3 is TGTGCCAGCTCACCTCTACAGGGGGACAATGAGCAGTTCTTC.

In this sample, this clonotype turned up a few times. V usage is TRBV2 and J usage is TRBJ2-2; no reliable D call. V was pared by 3 bases and J by 0 bases, with 8 bases between. CDR1 and CDR2 from the germline V gene are SNHLY and FYNNEI. The CDR3 consists of 15 residues. The CDR3 sequence is CASSDRTANTGELFF. CDR3 DNA: TGTGCCAGCAGTGATAGGACCGCGAACACCGGGGAGCTGTTTTTT.

V usage is TRBV6-1 and J usage is TRBJ1-4; no firm D call. Trimming removed 2 bases at V and 3 bases at J, with 16 bases between. This CDR3 has 17 residues. Germline CDR1 reads MNHNS; CDR2 reads SASEGT. In DNA, the CDR3 is TGTGCCAGCAGTGAAAGCCTAGAACAGTTGTCTAATGAAAAACTGTTTTTT. Translating it yields CASSESLEQLSNEKLFF.

This clonotype was detected a few times. J is TRBJ2-2 and V is TRBV9; 7 positions agree with TRBD2. The length of the CDR3 is 15 residues. Germline V gene sequence: CDR1 SGDLS, CDR2 YYNGEE. V shed 1 base, J shed 3 bases, and the junction held 3 bases outside the gene matches. CDR3 amino acids: CASSVTSADTGELFF. CDR3 in DNA: TGTGCCAGCAGCGTAACTAGCGCGGACACCGGGGAGCTGTTTTTT.

J is TRBJ1-2 and V is TRBV28; 10 bases align to TRBD1. CDR1 is MDHEN, CDR2 SYDVKM, per germline. The CDR3 loop spans 16 amino acids. V lost 4 bases and J lost 2; bases outside the gene matches: 7. The CDR3 sequence is CASSSLGGQGNYGYTF. The DNA for the CDR3 is TGTGCCAGCAGTTCCCTGGGGGGACAGGGGAACTATGGCTACACCTTC.

V gene TRBV20-1 combines with J gene TRBJ2-5, with D uncertain. V was pared by 3 bases and J by 7 bases, with 15 bases between. The CDR3 runs 13 residues. Per germline, CDR1 DFQATT and CDR2 SNEGSKA (reference sequence). The CDR3 region is CSARDVRMGTQYF. DNA for the CDR3: TGCAGTGCTAGGGACGTTAGGATGGGGACCCAGTACTTC.

This clonotype has more than one count but fewer than ten. The chain combines TRBV6-1 with TRBJ1-2, with D hard to call. Germline V gene data show CDR1 as MNHNS and CDR2 as SASEGT. Trimming stripped 5 bases from V and 4 bases from J, with 17 bases between. There are 15 residues in the CDR3. The CDR3: CASSSRASAGYGYTF. The CDR3 DNA follows: TGTGCCAGCAGTAGTCGGGCTTCGGCAGGCTATGGCTACACCTTC.

This chain connects TRBV6-5 to TRBJ2-1; D may match TRBD1 or TRBD2 (6 bases each). Per the germline V gene, CDR1 is MNHEY and CDR2 is SVGAGI. The CDR3 covers 15 residues. The V end lost 0 bases, the J end lost 4 bases, and 10 bases lay between the germline ends. This CDR3 is CASSYSKGGYNEQFF. Here the CDR3 DNA reads TGTGCCAGCAGTTACTCAAAGGGGGGATACAATGAGCAGTTCTTC.

In its sample, this clonotype was seen many times. This chain joins TRBV5-1 and TRBJ2-5, with D unclear. Trimming stripped 3 bases from V and 4 bases from J, with 13 bases between. Germline CDR1 SGHRS, CDR2 YFSETQ. The CDR3 loop spans 14 amino acids. This CDR3 is CASSSWAARETQYF. Written as DNA, the CDR3 is TGCGCCAGCAGCTCCTGGGCGGCGCGAGAGACCCAGTACTTC.

This clonotype showed up many times. The chain links TRBV25-1 to TRBJ2-7; TRBD2 matches 10 bases. There are 14 residues in the CDR3. Trimming took 7 bases from V and 1 from J; bases not matched to a gene: 4. The germline V gene has CDR1 MGHDK and CDR2 SYGVNS. CDR3 protein: CASTSGRGSYEQYF. The CDR3 bases are TGTGCCAGCACCAGCGGGAGGGGGTCCTACGAGCAGTACTTC.

The rearrangement uses TRBV20-1 and TRBJ2-1, with 10 bases that match TRBD2. There are 17 residues in the CDR3. The germline V gene encodes CDR1 DFQATT and CDR2 SNEGSKA (reference sequence). Trimming cost V 0 bases and J 2 bases; bases outside gene matches: 7. CDR3 region: CSARDLAGVSTYNEQFF. CDR3 nucleotide sequence: TGCAGTGCTAGAGACCTAGCGGGGGTGAGCACCTACAATGAGCAGTTCTTC.

The chain uses TRBV9 and TRBJ1-1, with D perhaps matching TRBD1 (5 bases). The CDR3 runs 15 residues. V gave up 0 bases and J gave up 3 bases, with 12 bases separating them. Looked up from germline, CDR1 is SGDLS and CDR2 is YYNGEE. CDR3 amino acids: CASSVGGAGDTEAFF. In nucleotides, the CDR3 is TGTGCCAGCAGCGTAGGAGGGGCCGGGGACACTGAAGCTTTCTTT. Using reference TRBV9 and TRBJ1-1 for the parts outside the CDR3, the full variable domain is DSGVTQTPKHLITATGQRVTLRCSPRSGDLSVYWYQQSLDQGLQFLIQYYNGEERAKGNILERFSAQQFPDLHSELNLSSLELGDSALYFCASSVGGAGDTEAFFGQGTRLTVV.

There are a few counts of this clonotype. CDR3 protein: CASSLSTGDNYGYTF. In DNA form, the CDR3 reads TGTGCCAGCAGCCTATCGACAGGGGATAACTATGGCTACACCTTC. V gene TRBV7-2 combines with J gene TRBJ1-2, with 8 bases matching TRBD1. Germline trimming cut 5 bases from V and 1 base from J; bases unmatched to any gene: 6. Germline CDR1 and CDR2: SGHTA and FQGNSA. The CDR3 loop spans 15 amino acids.

The chain uses TRBV25-1 and TRBJ2-7, with 9 bases fitting TRBD2. The CDR3 extends over 15 amino acids. V lost 11 bases to trimming and J lost 4 bases; unmatched junction nucleotides: 15. CDR1 and CDR2 (germline): MGHDK, SYGVNS. CDR3 sequence (DNA): TGTGCCTCAGCGGGTAGTGCGGGGGGGCGTTACGAGCAGTACTTC. Its protein is CASAGSAGGRYEQYF.

The rearrangement uses TRBV6-1 and TRBJ1-5, with D uncertain. Per germline, CDR1 MNHNS and CDR2 SASEGT. This CDR3 comprises 14 residues. V lost 7 bases and J 0 bases, leaving 10 bases between the germline ends. CDR3 DNA sequence: TGTGCCAGCAATATGGTTTATAGCAATCAGCCCCAGCATTTT. This encodes CASNMVYSNQPQHF.

A note on this clonotype: One end of the junction varies from germline; a read error may be responsible. In nucleotides, the CDR3 is TGCAGTGCTAGAGATAGCAGGGGGTCAGATACGCAGTGTTTT. Residues: CSARDSRGSDTQCF. The rearrangement links TRBV20-1 to TRBJ2-3; 7 positions match TRBD1. The CDR3 consists of 14 residues. From germline, CDR1 is DFQATT and CDR2 SNEGSKA (reference sequence).

The rearrangement uses TRBV7-2 and TRBJ1-1; TRBD1 matches at 8 bases. Germline assignment: CDR1 SGHTA and CDR2 FQGNSA. The CDR3 is 15 residues long. The ends lost 2 bases at V and 5 bases at J; junction bases unmatched: 7. The DNA for the CDR3 is TGTGCCAGCAGCTTATCAGCAGGGGGCAGGACTGAAGCTTTCTTT. Amino acids: CASSLSAGGRTEAFF.

The V and J genes are TRBV11-2 and TRBJ2-7; D is possibly TRBD1 (6 bases). The CDR3 has 15 amino acids. The V end lost 1 base, the J end lost 1 base, and 11 bases lay between the germline ends. Germline CDR1 reads SGHAT; CDR2 reads FQNNGV. CDR3 sequence: CASSLVARGSYEQYF. The CDR3 DNA reads as TGTGCCAGCAGCTTAGTGGCCAGGGGATCCTACGAGCAGTACTTC.